What follows are 9 T cell receptor beta chains derived from one specimen sequenced in a study of monozygotic twins with inflammatory bowel disease. Using the 5' RACE reads, TCRdb records one entry per CDR3 protein without DNA. Across roughly 330,000 distinct CDR3 sequences, the top ten clones capture 2% to 2.5% of the sample. Sequenced: blood. The receptors shown here come from a human donor with ulcerative colitis or Crohn's disease, or a healthy co-twin of an affected twin (not recorded which).

V gene TRBV9 combines with J gene TRBJ1-6; with no DNA, the TCRdb D assignment of TRBD1 cannot be verified. Per the germline V gene, CDR1 is SGDLS and CDR2 is YYNGEE. The CDR3 sequence is 16 residues long. The CDR3 sequence is CASSPSPGTDNSPLHF.

The chain carries TRBV12-3 or TRBV12-4 and TRBJ2-7; the D call from TCRdb, TRBD2, cannot be confirmed without DNA. This CDR3 region has 15 residues. The CDR3 is CASSPSGSTAYEQYF.

The chain links TRBV4-1 to TRBJ1-2. Germline V gene sequence: CDR1 MGHRA, CDR2 YSYEKL. CDR3 length: 17 amino acids. CDR3 region: CASSQVLKDRTNYGYTF.

The chain links TRBV12-3 or TRBV12-4 to TRBJ1-5; TCRdb outputs TRBD1, but without DNA this stays unchecked. The CDR3 runs 14 residues. CDR3 loop: CASSLTGADQPQHF.

V is TRBV5-5 and J is TRBJ2-7; TCRdb selects TRBD1, and the lack of DNA leaves this call unchecked. CDR1 is SGHKS, CDR2 YYEKEE, per germline (reference sequence). The CDR3 loop spans 13 amino acids. The CDR3: CASSPRGGLEQYF.

The chain is built from TRBV25-1 and TRBJ2-3; the D call of TRBD1 rests on TCRdb alone, since no DNA is present to check it. Germline V gene lookup returns CDR1 MGHDK and CDR2 SYGVNS. This CDR3 contains 16 residues. CDR3 amino acids: CASSPRQGRGADTQYF.

The CDR3: CSASPHTVQNTEAFF. The rearrangement uses TRBV20-1 and TRBJ1-1. Germline V lookup: CDR1 DFQATT, CDR2 SNEGSKA (reference sequence). This CDR3 is 15 amino acids long.

V is TRBV7-9 and J is TRBJ2-1. Germline assignment: CDR1 SEHNR and CDR2 FQNEAQ (reference sequence). CDR3 length equals 13 residues. The CDR3 loop is CASSTTVSDEQFF.

The V gene is TRBV7-2, the J gene TRBJ2-3; without DNA, the TCRdb call of TRBD2 cannot be checked. The CDR3 is 11 amino acids. Germline lookup yields CDR1 SGHTA and CDR2 FQGNSA. The CDR3 here is CASSLADYKYF.